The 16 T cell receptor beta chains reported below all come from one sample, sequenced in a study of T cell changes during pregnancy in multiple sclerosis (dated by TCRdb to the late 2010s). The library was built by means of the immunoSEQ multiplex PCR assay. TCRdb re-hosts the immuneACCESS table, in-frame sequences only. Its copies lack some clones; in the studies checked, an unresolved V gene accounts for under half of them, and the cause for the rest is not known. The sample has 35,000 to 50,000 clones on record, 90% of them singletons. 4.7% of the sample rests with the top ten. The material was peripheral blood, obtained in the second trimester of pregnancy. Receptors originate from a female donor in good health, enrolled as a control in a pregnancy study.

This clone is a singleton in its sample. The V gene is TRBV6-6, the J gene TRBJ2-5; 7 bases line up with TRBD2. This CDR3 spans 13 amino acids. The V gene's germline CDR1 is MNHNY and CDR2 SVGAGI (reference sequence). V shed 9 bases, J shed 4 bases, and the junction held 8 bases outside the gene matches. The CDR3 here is CASSWGGGETQYF. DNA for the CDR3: TGTGCCAGTTCCTGGGGGGGAGGAGAGACCCAGTACTTC.

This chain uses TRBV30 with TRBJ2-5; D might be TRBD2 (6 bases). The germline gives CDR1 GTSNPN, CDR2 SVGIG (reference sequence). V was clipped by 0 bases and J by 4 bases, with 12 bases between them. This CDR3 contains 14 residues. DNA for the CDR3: TGTGCCTGGAGTGTACGGGTCGGGGGAGAGACCCAGTACTTC. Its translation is CAWSVRVGGETQYF.

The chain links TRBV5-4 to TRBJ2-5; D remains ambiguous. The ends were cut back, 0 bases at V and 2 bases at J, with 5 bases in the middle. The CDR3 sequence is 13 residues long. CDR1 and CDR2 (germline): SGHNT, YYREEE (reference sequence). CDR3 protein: CASSLEPQETQYF. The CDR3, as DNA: TGTGCCAGCAGCTTGGAGCCTCAAGAGACCCAGTACTTC.

The chain's CDR3 is CASSELSRGARTNEKLFF. DNA of the CDR3: TGTGCCAGCAGTGAGCTCAGTCGGGGGGCGAGAACTAATGAAAAACTGTTTTTT. The V and J genes are TRBV6-1 and TRBJ1-4; D possibly corresponds to TRBD1 (6 bases). Trimming removed 3 bases from V and 1 base from J, with 18 bases in between. The V gene's germline CDR1 is MNHNS and CDR2 SASEGT. This CDR3 is built from 18 residues.

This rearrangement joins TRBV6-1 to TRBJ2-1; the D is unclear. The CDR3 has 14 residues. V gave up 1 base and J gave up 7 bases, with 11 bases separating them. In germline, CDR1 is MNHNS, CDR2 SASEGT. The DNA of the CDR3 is TGTGCCAGCAGTGAAGGACCGGCTAGTAATGAGCAGTTCTTC. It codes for CASSEGPASNEQFF.

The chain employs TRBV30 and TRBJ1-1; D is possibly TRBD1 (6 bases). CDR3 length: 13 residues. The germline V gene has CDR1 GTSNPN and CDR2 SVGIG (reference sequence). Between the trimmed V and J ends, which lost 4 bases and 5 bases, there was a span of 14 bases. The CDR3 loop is CAWITGLGTEAFF. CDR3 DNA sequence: TGTGCCTGGATTACAGGGTTGGGGACTGAAGCTTTCTTT.

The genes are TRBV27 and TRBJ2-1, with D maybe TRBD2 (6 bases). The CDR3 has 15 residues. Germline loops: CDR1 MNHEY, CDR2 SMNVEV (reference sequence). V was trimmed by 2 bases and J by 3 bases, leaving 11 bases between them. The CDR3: CASSLAAGDYNEQFF. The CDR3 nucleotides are TGTGCCAGCAGTTTAGCAGCGGGTGACTACAATGAGCAGTTCTTC.

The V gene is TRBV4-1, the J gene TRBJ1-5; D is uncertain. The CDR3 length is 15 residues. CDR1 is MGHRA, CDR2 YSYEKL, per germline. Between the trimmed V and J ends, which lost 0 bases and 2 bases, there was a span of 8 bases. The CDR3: CASSQDGVGNQPQHF. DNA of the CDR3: TGCGCCAGCAGCCAAGACGGGGTTGGCAATCAGCCCCAGCATTTT.

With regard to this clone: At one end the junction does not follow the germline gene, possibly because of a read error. CDR3 amino acids: CASTGVQGGYF. In DNA form, the CDR3 reads TGTGCCAGCACTGGGGTTCAGGGAGGCTACTTC. The gene calls are TRBV6-5 and TRBJ1-2, with a tentative D call TRBD1 (5 bases). This CDR3 comprises 11 residues. In germline, CDR1 is MNHEY, CDR2 SVGAGI.

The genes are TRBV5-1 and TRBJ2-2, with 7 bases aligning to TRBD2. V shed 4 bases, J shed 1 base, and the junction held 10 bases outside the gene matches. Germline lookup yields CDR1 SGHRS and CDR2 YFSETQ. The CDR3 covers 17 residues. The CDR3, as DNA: TGCGCCAGCAGCGACGGTCCCGGGAGGAGGAACACCGGGGAGCTGTTTTTT. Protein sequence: CASSDGPGRRNTGELFF. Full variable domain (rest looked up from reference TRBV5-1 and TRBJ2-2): KAGVTQTPRYLIKTRGQQVTLSCSPISGHRSVSWYQQTPGQGLQFLFEYFSETQRNKGNFPGRFSGRQFSNSRSEMNVSTLELGDSALYLCASSDGPGRRNTGELFFGEGSRLTVL.

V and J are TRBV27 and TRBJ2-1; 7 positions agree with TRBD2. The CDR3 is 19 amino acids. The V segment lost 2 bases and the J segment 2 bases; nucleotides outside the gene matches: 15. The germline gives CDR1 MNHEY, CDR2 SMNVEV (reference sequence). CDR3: CASSLPSSWGRGAYNEQFF. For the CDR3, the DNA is TGTGCCAGCAGTTTACCCTCCTCCTGGGGACGGGGGGCCTACAATGAGCAGTTCTTC.

The CDR3 nucleotides are TGTGCCAGCTCACCCAGGACTTACCCCACTAATGAAAAACTGTTTTTT. Its translation is CASSPRTYPTNEKLFF. This rearrangement joins TRBV18 to TRBJ1-4; D unresolved. The germline gives CDR1 KGHSH, CDR2 LQKENI. The CDR3 is made up of 16 amino acids. The V gene lost 3 bases and the J gene lost 2 bases, with 13 bases spanning the gap.

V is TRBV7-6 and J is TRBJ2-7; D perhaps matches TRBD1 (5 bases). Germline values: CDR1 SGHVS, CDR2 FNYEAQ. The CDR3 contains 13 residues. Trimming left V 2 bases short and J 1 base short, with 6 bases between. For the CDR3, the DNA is TGTGCCAGCAGCTTAAGGGGTTCCTACGAGCAGTACTTC. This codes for CASSLRGSYEQYF.

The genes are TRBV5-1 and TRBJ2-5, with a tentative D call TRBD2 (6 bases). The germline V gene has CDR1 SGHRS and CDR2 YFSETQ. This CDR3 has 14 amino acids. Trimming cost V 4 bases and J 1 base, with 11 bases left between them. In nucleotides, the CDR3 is TGCGCCAGCAGCGCGGGACGGCTCCAAGAGACCCAGTACTTC. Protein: CASSAGRLQETQYF. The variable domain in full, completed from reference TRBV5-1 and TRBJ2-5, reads KAGVTQTPRYLIKTRGQQVTLSCSPISGHRSVSWYQQTPGQGLQFLFEYFSETQRNKGNFPGRFSGRQFSNSRSEMNVSTLELGDSALYLCASSAGRLQETQYFGPGTRLLVL.

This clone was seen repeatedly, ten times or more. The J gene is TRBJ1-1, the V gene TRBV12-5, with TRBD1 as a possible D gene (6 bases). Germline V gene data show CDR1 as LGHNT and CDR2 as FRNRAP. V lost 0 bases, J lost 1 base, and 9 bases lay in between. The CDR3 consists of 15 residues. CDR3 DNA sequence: TGTGCTAGTGGTTTGGTACGGACAGCGAACACTGAAGCTTTCTTT. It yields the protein CASGLVRTANTEAFF.

The CDR3 is CASSLRGRTGELFF. The CDR3 DNA reads as TGTGCCAGCAGCTTGAGGGGGCGGACCGGGGAGCTGTTTTTT. V and J are TRBV7-6 and TRBJ2-2, with 7 bases lining up with TRBD1. The ends lost 3 bases at V and 5 bases at J; junction bases unmatched: 3. The germline CDR1 and CDR2 sequences are SGHVS and FNYEAQ. The CDR3 sequence is 14 residues long.